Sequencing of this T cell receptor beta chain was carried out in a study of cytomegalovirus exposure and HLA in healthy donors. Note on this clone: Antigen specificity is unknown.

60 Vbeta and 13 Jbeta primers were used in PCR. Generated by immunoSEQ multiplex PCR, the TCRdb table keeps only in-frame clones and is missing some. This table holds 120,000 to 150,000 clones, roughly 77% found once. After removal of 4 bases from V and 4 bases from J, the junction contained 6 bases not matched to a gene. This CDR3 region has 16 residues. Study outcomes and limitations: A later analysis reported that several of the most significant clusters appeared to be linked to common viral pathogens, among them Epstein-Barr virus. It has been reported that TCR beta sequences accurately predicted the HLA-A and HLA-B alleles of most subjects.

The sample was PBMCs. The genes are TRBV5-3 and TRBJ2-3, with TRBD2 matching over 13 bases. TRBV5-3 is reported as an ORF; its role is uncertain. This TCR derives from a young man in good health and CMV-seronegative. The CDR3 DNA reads TGTGCCAGAAGCCCGGGACTAGCGGGGTCACCAGATACGCAGTATTTT. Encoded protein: CARSPGLAGSPDTQYF.